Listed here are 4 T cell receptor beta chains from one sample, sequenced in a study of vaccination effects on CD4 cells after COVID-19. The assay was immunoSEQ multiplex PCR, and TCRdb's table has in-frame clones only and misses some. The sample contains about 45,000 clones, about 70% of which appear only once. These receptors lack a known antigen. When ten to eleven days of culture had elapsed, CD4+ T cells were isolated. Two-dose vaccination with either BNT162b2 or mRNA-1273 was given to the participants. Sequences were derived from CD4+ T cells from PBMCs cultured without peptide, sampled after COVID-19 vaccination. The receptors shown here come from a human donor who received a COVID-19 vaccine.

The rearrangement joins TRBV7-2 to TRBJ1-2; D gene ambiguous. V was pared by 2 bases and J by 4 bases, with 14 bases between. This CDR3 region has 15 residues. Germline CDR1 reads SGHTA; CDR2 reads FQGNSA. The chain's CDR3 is CASSLSERRLYGYTF. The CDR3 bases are TGTGCCAGCAGCTTAAGCGAAAGGAGGCTCTATGGCTACACCTTC.

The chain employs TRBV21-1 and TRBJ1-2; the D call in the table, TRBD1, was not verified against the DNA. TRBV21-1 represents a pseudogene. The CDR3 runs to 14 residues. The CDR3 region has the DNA TGTGCCAGCAACGACAGGGGGCGCAACCATGGCTACACCTTC. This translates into CASNDRGRNHGYTF.

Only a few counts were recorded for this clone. The CDR3 is CASSLFLMDNEQFF. DNA for the CDR3: TGCGCCAGCAGCTTGTTCCTGATGGACAATGAGCAGTTCTTC. The chain is built from TRBV5-1 and TRBJ2-1; D unclear. The V end lost 1 base, the J end lost 5 bases, and 10 bases lay between the germline ends. The CDR3 extends over 14 amino acids. CDR1 and CDR2 from the germline V gene are SGHRS and YFSETQ.

The CDR3: CASSTGQLYGYTF. The CDR3 DNA reads TGTGCCAGTTCTACTGGGCAGCTATATGGCTACACCTTC. The V call is TRBV25-1, the J call TRBJ1-2; D remains ambiguous. Germline V gives CDR1 MGHDK, CDR2 SYGVNS. The V gene lost 9 bases and the J gene lost 5 bases, with 16 bases spanning the gap. This CDR3 has 13 residues.